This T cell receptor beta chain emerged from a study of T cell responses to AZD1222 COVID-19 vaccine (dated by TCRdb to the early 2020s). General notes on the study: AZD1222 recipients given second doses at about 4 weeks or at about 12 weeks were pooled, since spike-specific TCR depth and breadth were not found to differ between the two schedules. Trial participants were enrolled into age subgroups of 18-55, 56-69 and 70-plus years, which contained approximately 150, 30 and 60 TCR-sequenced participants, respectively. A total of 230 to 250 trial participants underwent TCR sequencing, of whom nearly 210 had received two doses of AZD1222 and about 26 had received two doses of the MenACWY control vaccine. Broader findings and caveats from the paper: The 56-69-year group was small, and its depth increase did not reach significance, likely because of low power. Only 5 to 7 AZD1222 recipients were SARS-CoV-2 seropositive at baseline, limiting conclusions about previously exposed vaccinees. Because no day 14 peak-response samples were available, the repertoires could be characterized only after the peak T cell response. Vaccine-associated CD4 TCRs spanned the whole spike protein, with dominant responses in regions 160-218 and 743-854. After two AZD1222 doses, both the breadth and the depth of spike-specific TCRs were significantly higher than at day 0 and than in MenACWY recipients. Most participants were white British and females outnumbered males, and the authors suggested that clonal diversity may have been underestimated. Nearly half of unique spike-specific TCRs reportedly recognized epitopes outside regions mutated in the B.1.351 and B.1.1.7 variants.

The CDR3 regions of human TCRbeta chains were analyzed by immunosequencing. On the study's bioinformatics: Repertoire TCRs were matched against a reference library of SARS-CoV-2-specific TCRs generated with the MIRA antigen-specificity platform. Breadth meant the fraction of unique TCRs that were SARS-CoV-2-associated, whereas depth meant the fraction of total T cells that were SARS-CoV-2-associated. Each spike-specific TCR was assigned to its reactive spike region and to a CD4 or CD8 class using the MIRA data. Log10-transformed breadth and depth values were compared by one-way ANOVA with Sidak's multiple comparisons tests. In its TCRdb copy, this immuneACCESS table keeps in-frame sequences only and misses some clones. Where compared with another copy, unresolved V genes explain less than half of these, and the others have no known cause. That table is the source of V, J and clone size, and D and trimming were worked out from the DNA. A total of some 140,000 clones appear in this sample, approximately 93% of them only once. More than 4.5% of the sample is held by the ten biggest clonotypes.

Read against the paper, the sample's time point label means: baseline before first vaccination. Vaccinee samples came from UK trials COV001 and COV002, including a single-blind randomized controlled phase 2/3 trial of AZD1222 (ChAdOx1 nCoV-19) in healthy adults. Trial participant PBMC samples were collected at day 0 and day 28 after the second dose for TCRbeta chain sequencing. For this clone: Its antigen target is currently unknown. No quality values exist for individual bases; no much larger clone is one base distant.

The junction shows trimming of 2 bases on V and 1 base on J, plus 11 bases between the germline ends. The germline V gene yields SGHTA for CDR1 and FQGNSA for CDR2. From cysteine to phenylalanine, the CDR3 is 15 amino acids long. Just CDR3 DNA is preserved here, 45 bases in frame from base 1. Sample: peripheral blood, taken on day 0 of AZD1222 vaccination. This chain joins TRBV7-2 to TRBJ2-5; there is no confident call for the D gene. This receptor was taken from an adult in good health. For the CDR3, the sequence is CASSLNSGFQETQYF. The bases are TGTGCCAGCAGCTTAAATTCGGGCTTCCAAGAGACCCAGTACTTC.